Following are 21 T cell receptor beta chains from one sample sequenced in a study of radiotherapy plus CTLA-4 blockade in lung cancer. TCRdb's copy holds only in-frame clones and misses some; the assay was immunoSEQ multiplex PCR. The sample records tens of thousands of clones, 75% to 85% being singletons. The sequenced sample was peripheral blood, obtained from a patient treated with radiotherapy plus ipilimumab. All receptors derive from a human donor with non-small cell lung cancer who had a partial response to radiotherapy plus ipilimumab.

This clone was observed a handful of times. The rearrangement uses TRBV27 and TRBJ2-7; D possibly corresponds to TRBD2 (5 bases). Trimming cost V 8 bases and J 3 bases, with 17 bases left between them. CDR3 length: 14 amino acids. Germline values: CDR1 MNHEY, CDR2 SMNVEV (reference sequence). The CDR3: CASAGGRQNYEQYF. The CDR3 DNA reads as TGTGCCAGCGCGGGTGGACGGCAAAACTACGAGCAGTACTTC.

J is TRBJ1-2 and V is TRBV7-9; D not resolved. Trimming took 5 bases from V and 4 from J, leaving 17 bases between them. The CDR3 is made up of 15 amino acids. Germline CDR1 is SEHNR and CDR2 is FQNEAQ (reference sequence). CDR3 in DNA: TGTGCCAGCAGCCGCAGTTCGGCCGAGGGCTATGGCTACACCTTC. As protein: CASSRSSAEGYGYTF.

This clone was found a few times. V is TRBV6-5 and J is TRBJ1-2, with a tentative D call TRBD1 (6 bases). Germline CDR1 MNHEY, CDR2 SVGAGI. This CDR3 contains 15 residues. V lost 2 bases and J lost 1, with 11 bases in between. CDR3 in DNA: TGTGCCAGCAGTTACGCGCCACAGGGTAACTATGGCTACACCTTC. Amino acid sequence: CASSYAPQGNYGYTF.

This chain uses TRBV4-1 with TRBJ2-5, with a possible D match to TRBD2 (6 bases). Germline loops: CDR1 MGHRA, CDR2 YSYEKL. The CDR3 length is 14 residues. V dropped 0 bases and J dropped 5 bases, with 10 bases sitting between them. In DNA form, the CDR3 reads TGCGCCAGCAGCCAAGATTCCGGAGGGGAGACCCAGTACTTC. This sequence encodes CASSQDSGGETQYF.

This clone was seen only a few times. The chain combines TRBV27 with TRBJ2-7, with 10 bases lining up with TRBD2. The CDR3 runs to 14 residues. In germline, CDR1 is MNHEY, CDR2 SMNVEV (reference sequence). The J segment lost 2 bases and the V segment lost 2 bases, leaving 0 bases of the junction unmatched. CDR3 DNA: TGTGCCAGCAGTTTACTAGCGGGGGCCTACGAGCAGTACTTC. Encoded protein: CASSLLAGAYEQYF.

V gene TRBV4-2 combines with J gene TRBJ2-3; 11 positions match TRBD2. CDR1 is LGHNA, CDR2 YNFKEQ, per germline. This CDR3 region has 17 residues. J lost 1 base, V lost 4 bases, and 7 bases had no gene match. The CDR3 loop reads CASSRLSGGAGTDTQYF. The CDR3 DNA reads as TGTGCCAGCAGCCGACTTAGCGGGGGGGCAGGCACAGATACGCAGTATTTT.

The chain recombines TRBV10-3 with TRBJ1-2, with D perhaps TRBD1 (6 bases). CDR1 and CDR2 (germline): ENHRY, SYGVKD. This CDR3 comprises 14 residues. Trimming took 2 bases from V and 2 from J, leaving 9 bases between them. The DNA for the CDR3 is TGTGCCATCAGTGAGCCGGACAGCAACTATGGCTACACCTTC. It specifies CAISEPDSNYGYTF.

This clone was seen at least ten times. The chain links TRBV18 to TRBJ1-1, with 8 positions matching TRBD1. The CDR3 length is 14 residues. The V gene end was trimmed by 3 bases and the J gene end by 4 bases; junction bases not matched to a gene: 4. Germline V lookup: CDR1 KGHSH, CDR2 LQKENI. CDR3 in amino acids: CASSPGQGSTEAFF. Written as DNA, the CDR3 is TGTGCCAGCTCACCCGGACAGGGAAGCACTGAAGCTTTCTTT.

This chain joins TRBV6-1 and TRBJ2-2; 7 nucleotides match TRBD1. Germline V gene data show CDR1 as MNHNS and CDR2 as SASEGT. This CDR3 spans 11 amino acids. The V segment lost 8 bases and the J segment 6 bases; nucleotides outside the gene matches: 0. In nucleotides, the CDR3 is TGTGCCAGCGACAGGGCCGGGGAGCTGTTTTTT. Translation: CASDRAGELFF.

This chain connects TRBV4-1 to TRBJ1-3; D gene ambiguous. Trimming shortened V by 1 base and J by 3 bases, and 7 bases separated the two germline ends. The CDR3 has 14 amino acids. CDR1 MGHRA and CDR2 YSYEKL come from the germline V gene. CDR3 DNA sequence: TGCGCCAGCAGCCAAGTTGCAGTTGGAAACACCATATATTTT. Translation gives CASSQVAVGNTIYF.

The rearrangement uses TRBV5-1 and TRBJ2-2; TRBD2 is a possible D gene (5 bases). V was trimmed by 0 bases and J by 3 bases, leaving 12 bases between them. Germline lookup yields CDR1 SGHRS and CDR2 YFSETQ. This CDR3 is built from 16 residues. The CDR3 DNA follows: TGCGCCAGCAGCTTGGACCGGGGTGGGGACACCGGGGAGCTGTTTTTT. Translation: CASSLDRGGDTGELFF.

This chain links TRBV15 with TRBJ2-7; 11 bases are shared with TRBD1. Germline V gene data show CDR1 as LNHNV and CDR2 as YYDKDF (reference sequence). The CDR3 runs 13 residues. The ends lost 8 bases at V and 3 bases at J; junction bases unmatched: 3. CDR3 in amino acids: CATGQGAFYEQYF. CDR3 nucleotide sequence: TGTGCCACCGGACAGGGGGCGTTCTACGAGCAGTACTTC.

The V gene is TRBV2, the J gene TRBJ2-3; 8 bases map to TRBD1. Trimming removed 6 bases from V and 6 bases from J; junction bases left unmatched: 11. The V gene's germline CDR1 is SNHLY and CDR2 FYNNEI. The length of the CDR3 is 15 residues. In DNA, the CDR3 is TGTGCCAGCAGCCTCGGACAGGGTCGAGGCGATACGCAGTATTTT. Translation: CASSLGQGRGDTQYF.

This clone has a handful of counts. The rearrangement joins TRBV5-4 to TRBJ2-7; TRBD1 matches at 8 bases. Germline assignment: CDR1 SGHNT and CDR2 YYREEE (reference sequence). J was trimmed by 5 bases and V by 4 bases; bases with no gene match: 11. This CDR3 has 15 residues. The CDR3 DNA is TGTGCCAGCAGCCGAGCAGGGGGCCTACGGCACGAGCAGTACTTC. It codes for CASSRAGGLRHEQYF.

The chain is built from TRBV15 and TRBJ2-7, with D possibly TRBD1 on 6 matching bases. Trimming took 1 base from V and 7 from J, leaving 11 bases between them. The CDR3 has 13 residues. Germline V gene lookup returns CDR1 LNHNV and CDR2 YYDKDF (reference sequence). The CDR3: CATSRGNREEQYF. The CDR3 nucleotides are TGTGCCACCAGCAGAGGAAACAGGGAAGAGCAGTACTTC.

This clone has more than one count but fewer than ten. The J gene is TRBJ2-1, the V gene TRBV9; a possible D gene is TRBD1 (7 bases). This CDR3 region has 14 residues. Trimming removed 3 bases at V and 8 bases at J, with 15 bases between. The germline V gene has CDR1 SGDLS and CDR2 YYNGEE. CDR3 amino acids: CASSDPSGGHEQFF. The CDR3 bases are TGTGCCAGCAGCGACCCTTCAGGGGGGCATGAGCAGTTCTTC.

The chain combines TRBV9 with TRBJ1-2; the match to TRBD1 covers 7 bases. The germline gives CDR1 SGDLS, CDR2 YYNGEE. V lost 0 bases to trimming and J lost 8 bases; unmatched junction nucleotides: 16. CDR3 length: 17 amino acids. The CDR3 loop is CASSVGRIPGQPPGYTF. CDR3 bases: TGTGCCAGCAGCGTAGGGAGAATCCCGGGACAGCCGCCGGGCTACACCTTC. Drawing the rest from reference TRBV9 and TRBJ1-2, the complete variable domain is DSGVTQTPKHLITATGQRVTLRCSPRSGDLSVYWYQQSLDQGLQFLIQYYNGEERAKGNILERFSAQQFPDLHSELNLSSLELGDSALYFCASSVGRIPGQPPGYTFGSGTRLTVV.

The V and J genes are TRBV9 and TRBJ2-3; 10 bases fit TRBD1. Germline V gene lookup returns CDR1 SGDLS and CDR2 YYNGEE. V shed 4 bases, J shed 4 bases, and the junction held 3 bases outside the gene matches. The CDR3 is made up of 14 amino acids. The CDR3 bases are TGTGCCAGCAGCCGGGGACAGGGGCCAGATACGCAGTATTTT. This gives the protein CASSRGQGPDTQYF.

J is TRBJ1-2 and V is TRBV5-6; D may be TRBD1 (5 bases). CDR3 length: 12 residues. Germline CDR1 reads SGHDT; CDR2 reads YYEEEE. Trimming cost V 5 bases and J 7 bases, with 12 bases left between them. The CDR3 region is CASRVGLSGYTF. The CDR3 nucleotides read TGTGCCAGCAGAGTGGGGCTCTCTGGCTACACCTTC.

The chain uses TRBV27 and TRBJ2-2; D is unresolved. The germline gives CDR1 MNHEY, CDR2 SMNVEV (reference sequence). The CDR3 has 13 residues. Trimming took 8 bases from V and 0 from J, leaving 7 bases between them. The CDR3 protein is CASRLPNTGELFF. The CDR3 DNA reads TGTGCCAGCCGACTGCCGAACACCGGGGAGCTGTTTTTT.

The chain carries TRBV4-1 and TRBJ2-3, with no clear D. The length of the CDR3 is 15 residues. Germline assignment: CDR1 MGHRA and CDR2 YSYEKL. The V and J ends lost 1 base and 5 bases respectively, with 13 bases between them. The chain's CDR3 is CASSQGLVWRDTQYF. CDR3 nucleotides: TGCGCCAGCAGCCAAGGGCTAGTGTGGAGAGATACGCAGTATTTT.